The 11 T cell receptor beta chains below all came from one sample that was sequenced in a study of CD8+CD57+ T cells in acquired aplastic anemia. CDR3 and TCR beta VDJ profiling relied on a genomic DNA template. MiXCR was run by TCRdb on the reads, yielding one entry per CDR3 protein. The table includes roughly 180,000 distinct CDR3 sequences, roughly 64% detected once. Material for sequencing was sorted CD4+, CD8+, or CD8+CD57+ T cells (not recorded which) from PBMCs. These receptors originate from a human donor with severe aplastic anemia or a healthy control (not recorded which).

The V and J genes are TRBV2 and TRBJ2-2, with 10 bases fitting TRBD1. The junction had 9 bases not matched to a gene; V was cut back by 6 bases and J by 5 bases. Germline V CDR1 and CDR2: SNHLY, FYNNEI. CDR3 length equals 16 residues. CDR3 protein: CASSSPWDRGTGELFF. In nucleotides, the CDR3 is TGTGCCAGCAGCTCGCCCTGGGACAGGGGTACCGGGGAGCTGTTTTTT. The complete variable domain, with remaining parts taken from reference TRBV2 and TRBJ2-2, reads EPEVTQTPSHQVTQMGQEVILRCVPISNHLYFYWYRQILGQKVEFLVSFYNNEISEKSEIFDDQFSVERPDGSNFTLKIRSTKLEDSAMYFCASSSPWDRGTGELFFGEGSRLTVL.

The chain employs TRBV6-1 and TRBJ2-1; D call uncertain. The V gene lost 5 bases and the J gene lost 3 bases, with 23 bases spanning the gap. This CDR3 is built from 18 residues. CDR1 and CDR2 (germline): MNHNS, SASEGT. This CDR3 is CASSYFWGDLNIYNEQFF. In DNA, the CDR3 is TGTGCCAGCAGTTACTTCTGGGGTGACCTGAACATCTACAATGAGCAGTTCTTC.

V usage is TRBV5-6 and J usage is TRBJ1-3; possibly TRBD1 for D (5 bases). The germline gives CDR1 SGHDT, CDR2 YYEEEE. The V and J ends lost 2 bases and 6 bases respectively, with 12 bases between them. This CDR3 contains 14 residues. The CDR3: CASSFPRGSNTIYF. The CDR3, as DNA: TGTGCCAGCAGCTTCCCACGGGGGTCAAACACCATATATTTT. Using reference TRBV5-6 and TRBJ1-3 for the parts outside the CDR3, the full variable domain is DAGVTQSPTHLIKTRGQQVTLRCSPKSGHDTVSWYQQALGQGPQFIFQYYEEEERQRGNFPDRFSGHQFPNYSSELNVNALLLGDSALYLCASSFPRGSNTIYFGEGSWLTVV.

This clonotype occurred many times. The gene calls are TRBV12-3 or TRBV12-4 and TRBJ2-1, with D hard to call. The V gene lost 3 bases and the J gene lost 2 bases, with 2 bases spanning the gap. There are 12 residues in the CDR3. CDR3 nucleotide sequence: TGTGCCAGCAGTTTGCCCTACAATGAGCAGTTCTTC. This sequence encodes CASSLPYNEQFF.

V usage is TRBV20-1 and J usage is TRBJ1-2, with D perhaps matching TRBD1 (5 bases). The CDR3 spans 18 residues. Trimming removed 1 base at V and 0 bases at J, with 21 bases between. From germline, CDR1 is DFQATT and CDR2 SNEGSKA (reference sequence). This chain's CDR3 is CSARGVVGTRSANYGYTF. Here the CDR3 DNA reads TGCAGTGCTAGAGGTGTGGTAGGGACCCGTTCAGCTAACTATGGCTACACCTTC.

The CDR3 spells CSPKGTGASYEQYF. CDR3 nucleotide sequence: TGCAGCCCTAAGGGGACAGGGGCCTCCTACGAGCAGTACTTC. This chain joins TRBV29-1 and TRBJ2-7; TRBD1 agrees at 10 bases. V was clipped by 8 bases and J by 0 bases; unmatched bases: 7. The CDR3 has 14 amino acids. Germline V gene lookup returns CDR1 SQVTM and CDR2 ANQGSEA.

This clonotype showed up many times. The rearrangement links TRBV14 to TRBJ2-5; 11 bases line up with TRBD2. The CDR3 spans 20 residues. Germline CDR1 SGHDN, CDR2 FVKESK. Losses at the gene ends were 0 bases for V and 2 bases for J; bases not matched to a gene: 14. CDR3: CASSQDLRLAGGYIQETQYF. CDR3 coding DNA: TGTGCCAGCAGCCAAGATCTCAGGCTAGCGGGGGGCTATATTCAAGAGACCCAGTACTTC. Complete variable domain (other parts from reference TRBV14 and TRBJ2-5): EAGVTQFPSHSVIEKGQTVTLRCDPISGHDNLYWYRRVMGKEIKFLLHFVKESKQDESGMPNNRFLAERTGGTYSTLKVQPAELEDSGVYFCASSQDLRLAGGYIQETQYFGPGTRLLVL.

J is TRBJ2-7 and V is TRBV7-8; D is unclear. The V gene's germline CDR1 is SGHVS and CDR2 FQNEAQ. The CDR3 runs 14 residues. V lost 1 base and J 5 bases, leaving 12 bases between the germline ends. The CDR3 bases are TGTGCCAGCAGCTTAGGACCAGTTTCCGACGAGCAGTACTTC. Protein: CASSLGPVSDEQYF.

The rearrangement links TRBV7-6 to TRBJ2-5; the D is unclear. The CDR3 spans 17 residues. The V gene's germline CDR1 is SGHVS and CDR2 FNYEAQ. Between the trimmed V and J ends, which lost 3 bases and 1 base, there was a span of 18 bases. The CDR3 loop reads CASSLGNPPSAQETQYF. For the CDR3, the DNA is TGTGCCAGCAGCTTGGGGAACCCGCCCTCGGCCCAAGAGACCCAGTACTTC.

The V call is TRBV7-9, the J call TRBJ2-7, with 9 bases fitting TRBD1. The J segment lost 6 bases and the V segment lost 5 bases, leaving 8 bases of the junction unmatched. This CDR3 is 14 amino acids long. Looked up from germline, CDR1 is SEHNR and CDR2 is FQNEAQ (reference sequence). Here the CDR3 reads CASSPDRGALEQYF. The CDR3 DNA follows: TGTGCCAGCAGCCCTGACAGGGGGGCCCTCGAGCAGTACTTC.

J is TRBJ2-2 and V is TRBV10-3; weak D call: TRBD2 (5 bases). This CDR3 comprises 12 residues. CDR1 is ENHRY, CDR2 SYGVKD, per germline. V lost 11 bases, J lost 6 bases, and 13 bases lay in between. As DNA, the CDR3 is TGTGCCGTCGGACTTAACCCCGGGGAGCTGTTTTTT. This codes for CAVGLNPGELFF.